The sequence of this T cell receptor (beta chain) was determined in a study of siplizumab effects on memory and regulatory T cells. This CDR3 spans 15 amino acids. Trimming left V 4 bases short and J 5 bases short, with 15 bases between. Germline V gene sequence: CDR1 KGHSH, CDR2 LQKENI. Each sample yielded about 1.1 x 10^5 assayed TCR templates. Profiling relied on immunoSEQ multiplex PCR, and the TCRdb table lists in-frame clones only, not all of them. The sample comprises 85,000 to 130,000 clones, roughly 92% of which are singletons, and roughly 0.6% rests with the top ten. This clonotype was sampled from a human donor in good health. The V and J genes are TRBV18 and TRBJ1-5; D is uncertain. The sequenced sample consisted of Tregs sorted from blood. The CDR3 coding sequence is TGTGCCAGCTCACAAGCCAAAGGAGCAGATCAGCCCCAGCATTTT. Translated: CASSQAKGADQPQHF.